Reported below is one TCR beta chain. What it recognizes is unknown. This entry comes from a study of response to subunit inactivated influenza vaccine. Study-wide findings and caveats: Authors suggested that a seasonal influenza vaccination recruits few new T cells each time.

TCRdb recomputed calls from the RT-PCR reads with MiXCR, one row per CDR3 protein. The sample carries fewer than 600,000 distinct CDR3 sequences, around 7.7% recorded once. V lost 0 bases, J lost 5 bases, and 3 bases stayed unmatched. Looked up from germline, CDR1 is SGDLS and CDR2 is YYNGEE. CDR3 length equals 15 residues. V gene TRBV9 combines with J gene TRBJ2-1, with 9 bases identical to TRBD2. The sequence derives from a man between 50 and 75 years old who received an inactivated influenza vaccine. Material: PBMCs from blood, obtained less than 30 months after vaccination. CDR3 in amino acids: CASSVGGLANNEQFF. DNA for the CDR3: TGTGCCAGCAGCGTAGGGGGACTAGCTAACAATGAGCAGTTCTTC.